Listed below are T cell receptor beta chains from one sample, sequenced in a study of T cell repertoires in cytomegalovirus infection. Which antigens these TCRs recognize remains unknown. TCRdb itself ran the reads through MiXCR, one entry per CDR3 protein. Of roughly 920,000 distinct CDR3 sequences in the sample, 30% to 40% were seen once. The sample consisted of cultured CD8+ T cells from PBMCs, taken from culture after CMV antigen stimulation. Receptors were obtained from a human donor in good health (CMV status not recorded). Some clones in this sample may be carry-over from other donors' samples. Both conserved end residues are part of each CDR3. A D gene is named only where the DNA matches it firmly. Only some rows state a clone size, as once, few, many or a class for expanded clones.

TRBD1 | few | TRBJ1-2 | TRBV6-6 | TGTGCCACCTTGGGACAGGGAGGAGCTAACTATGGCTACACCTTC | CATLGQGGANYGYTF
. | . | TRBJ1-5 | TRBV12-3/TRBV12-4 | TGTGCCAGCAGTCCCGGAAGGGTACAGCCCCAGCATTTT | CASSPGRVQPQHF
. | . | TRBJ2-3 | TRBV19 | TGTGCCAGTAGTATTGTGATTAGCGGTACAGATACGCAGTATTTT | CASSIVISGTDTQYF
. | . | TRBJ2-2 | TRBV7-4 | TGTGCCAGTAGTAAAGTGGAAGCCACCGGGGAGCTGTTTTTT | CASSKVEATGELFF
. | . | TRBJ2-3 | TRBV2 | TGTGCCACCCTCGATATTAAGCAGTATTTT | CATLDIKQYF
. | few | TRBJ2-2 | TRBV12-3/TRBV12-4 | TGTGCCAGCAGCTCACAGGGTTGGGGGGCCGGGGAGCTGTTTTTT | CASSSQGWGAGELFF
. | . | TRBJ1-2 | TRBV4-3 | TGCGCCAGCAGCCAAGACTTTATAGATTACTTGTACGGCTACACCTTC | CASSQDFIDYLYGYTF
TRBD2 | . | TRBJ2-6 | TRBV7-4 | TGTGCCAACAGCTCCTCCAAACTAGCGGGGGGGCCCCCTGGGGCCAACGTCCTGACTTTC | CANSSSKLAGGPPGANVLTF
. | many | TRBJ2-1 | TRBV7-9 | TGTGCCAGCGACAGAGAGGCCTACAATGAGCAGTTCTTC | CASDREAYNEQFF
. | few | TRBJ2-7 | TRBV7-9 | TGTGCCAGCAGCCCCCCAGGGGGGCTCGAGCAGTACTTC | CASSPPGGLEQYF
TRBD1 | once | TRBJ2-5 | TRBV10-3 | TGTGCCATCAGTGATTGGGACAGACAAGAGACCCAGTACTTC | CAISDWDRQETQYF
TRBD2 | few | TRBJ2-1 | TRBV27 | TGTGCCAGCTTTACTAGCGCGGGGCCTTACAATGAGCAGTTCTTC | CASFTSAGPYNEQFF
. | few | TRBJ1-1 | TRBV12-3/TRBV12-4 | TGTGCCAGCAGTTTAGACGGACTCTACACTGAAGCTTTCTTT | CASSLDGLYTEAFF
TRBD2 | . | TRBJ2-7 | TRBV7-9 | TGTGCCAGCAGCTCAACTAGCGGGAGGCCCTACGAGCAGTACTTC | CASSSTSGRPYEQYF
TRBD1 | few | TRBJ2-5 | TRBV5-3 | TGTGCCAGCAGCTTGGTGGCGTCGACAGGGGTAGAGACCCAGTACTTC | CASSLVASTGVETQYF
. | few | TRBJ2-1 | TRBV11-2 | TGTGCCAGCAGCTTAGTAACCAGCAGCTCCTACAATGAGCAGTTCTTC | CASSLVTSSSYNEQFF
. | . | TRBJ1-6 | TRBV7-6 | TGTGCCAGCAGCTTAGGAGTAAATAGGTACAATTCACCCCTCCACTTT | CASSLGVNRYNSPLHF
. | few | TRBJ2-1 | TRBV5-4 | TGTGCCAGCAGCTTGGAGGTGGGGCAGCATGAGCAGTTCTTC | CASSLEVGQHEQFF
. | few | TRBJ2-5 | TRBV28 | TGTGCCAGCAGTTTATCCAAGTACCAAGAGACCCAGTACTTC | CASSLSKYQETQYF
. | . | TRBJ1-1 | TRBV5-1 | TGCGCCAGCAGCCCGTCTCCGGGACCGCGAGGAAACACTGAAGCTTTCTTT | CASSPSPGPRGNTEAFF
. | . | TRBJ2-1 | TRBV11-2 | TGTGCCAGCAGCTCCGGCGGGGAAGAGCAGTTCTTC | CASSSGGEEQFF
. | . | TRBJ1-2 | TRBV6-5 | TGTGCCAGCGCTCCAAGGATCAACTATGGCTACACCTTC | CASAPRINYGYTF
. | . | TRBJ2-1 | TRBV5-1 | TGCGCCAGCAGCTTTGGGACGGGGCAGTTCTTC | CASSFGTGQFF
TRBD2 | few | TRBJ2-1 | TRBV19 | TGTGCCAGTAGTATAGAACTAGCGAGCAATGAGCAGTTCTTC | CASSIELASNEQFF
TRBD1 | few | TRBJ1-5 | TRBV28 | TGTGCCAGCAATGGACAGGGGGCGCGTGCAAATCAGCCCCAGCATTTT | CASNGQGARANQPQHF
. | many | TRBJ1-1 | TRBV19 | TGTGCCAGTAGTATAGATTGGGGGACGGCCTACTTCAACACTGAAGCTTTCTTT | CASSIDWGTAYFNTEAFF
TRBD1 | many | TRBJ2-1 | TRBV7-6 | TGTGCCAGCAGCTCCTATGTACAGGGGGCTTACAATGAGCAGTTCTTC | CASSSYVQGAYNEQFF
. | many | TRBJ1-4 | TRBV19 | TGTGCCAGTAGTCCAACCGTTACAAGTCCTGAAAAACTGTTTTTT | CASSPTVTSPEKLFF
TRBD1 | . | TRBJ1-2 | TRBV5-4 | TGTGCCAGCAGCTCGTCCGGGACAGGGGAAAACGGCTACACCTTC | CASSSSGTGENGYTF
. | . | TRBJ2-5 | TRBV11-3 | TGTGCCAGCAGCGCCGCGGACAGAGAAGAGACCCAGTACTTC | CASSAADREETQYF
. | few | TRBJ1-6 | TRBV6-2/TRBV6-3 | TGTGCCAGCAGTTACTCCCTGGCCCGGGATTCACCCCTCCACTTT | CASSYSLARDSPLHF
. | few | TRBJ2-3 | TRBV7-9 | TGTGCCAGCAGCTTAAGCGGGTCTGCGACAGATACGCAGTATTTT | CASSLSGSATDTQYF
TRBD2 | many | TRBJ2-3 | TRBV28 | TGTGCCAGCAGCTCCCTAGCGGGGGGGCGGACAGATACGCAGTATTTT | CASSSLAGGRTDTQYF
. | . | TRBJ2-5 | TRBV14 | TGTGCCAGCAGCCAAGATCGGGCCGGCTTTTTAGGCAAAGAGACCCAGTACTTC | CASSQDRAGFLGKETQYF
TRBD2 | . | TRBJ2-1 | TRBV6-2/TRBV6-3 | TGTGCCAGCAGTTACTCAGCTAGCGGGGCCTTGGATGAGCAGTTCTTC | CASSYSASGALDEQFF
. | many | TRBJ2-6 | TRBV7-9 | TGTGCCAGCAGCTTGGATGGAGGGGCCAACGTCCTGACTTTC | CASSLDGGANVLTF
TRBD2 | many | TRBJ2-3 | TRBV7-2 | TGTGCCAGCAGCGGTACTAGCGCCAGCACAGATACGCAGTATTTT | CASSGTSASTDTQYF
. | once | TRBJ1-2 | TRBV19 | TGTGCCAGTAGTATCCCGGAAACTAACTATGGCTACACCTTC | CASSIPETNYGYTF
TRBD1 | many | TRBJ1-5 | TRBV4-2 | TGTGCCAGCAGCCAACAGGGGGTGAGCAATCAGCCCCAGCATTTT | CASSQQGVSNQPQHF
. | . | TRBJ2-5 | TRBV4-3 | TGCGCCAGCAGCCCAGGGACTGGTTGGAGTCAGACCCAGTACTTC | CASSPGTGWSQTQYF
TRBD2 | many | TRBJ2-1 | TRBV27 | TGTGCCAGCAGCCAACCTGGCGGGGGGGACAATGAGCAGTTCTTC | CASSQPGGGDNEQFF